The 23 T cell receptor beta chains given below trace back to one sample, sequenced in a study of Tregs in tolerant kidney transplant recipients. The repertoire was sequenced with immunoSEQ multiplex PCR; TCRdb's copy has only in-frame clones and lacks some. The data hold over 50,000 clones, with around 83% observed a single time. Source material: CD4+ T cells from blood. The receptors here all came from a human donor in good health.

This clone is medium-sized in the sample. The V gene is TRBV7-9, the J gene TRBJ2-7; 9 bases fit TRBD1. Germline V CDR1 and CDR2: SEHNR, FQNEAQ (reference sequence). The ends lost 8 bases at V and 5 bases at J; junction bases unmatched: 10. The CDR3 runs to 14 residues. This CDR3 is CASAKGTGNDEQYF. CDR3 nucleotides: TGTGCCAGCGCGAAAGGGACAGGGAACGACGAGCAGTACTTC.

The chain couples TRBV19 to TRBJ1-1; D is undetermined. The CDR3 covers 14 residues. Trimming stripped 4 bases from V and 0 bases from J, with 9 bases between. Germline CDR1 is LNHDA and CDR2 is SQIVND (reference sequence). The CDR3 DNA reads TGTGCCAGTAGTACCCTCACAATGAACACTGAAGCTTTCTTT. It is translated as CASSTLTMNTEAFF.

J is TRBJ1-1 and V is TRBV10-3, with 7 bases fitting TRBD1. This CDR3 spans 14 amino acids. The germline V gene has CDR1 ENHRY and CDR2 SYGVKD. V gave up 6 bases and J gave up 4 bases; unmatched junction bases: 8. In DNA form, the CDR3 reads TGTGCCATCAGACCCGACAGGGCGGGCACTGAAGCTTTCTTT. This gives the protein CAIRPDRAGTEAFF.

This clone occurred once. The chain recombines TRBV11-3 with TRBJ1-1; D remains ambiguous. Germline-derived CDR1 and CDR2 are SGHNT and YENEEA. CDR3 length equals 11 residues. Trimming removed 8 bases at V and 7 bases at J, with 11 bases between. The CDR3 DNA follows: TGTGCCAGCCACCGGGGAGGTGAAGCTTTCTTT. Translated, it gives CASHRGGEAFF.

This chain joins TRBV9 and TRBJ1-6; 7 bases map to TRBD1. The J segment lost 10 bases and the V segment lost 3 bases, leaving 4 bases of the junction unmatched. Germline-derived CDR1 and CDR2 are SGDLS and YYNGEE. The CDR3 length is 13 residues. This chain's CDR3 is CASSATGVSPLHF. In nucleotides, the CDR3 is TGTGCCAGCAGCGCCACAGGGGTATCACCCCTCCACTTT.

This clone was seen more than once but under ten times. CDR3 residues: CASSSQGSSEAFF. The CDR3 DNA reads as TGTGCCAGCAGCTCTCAGGGGTCCTCTGAAGCTTTCTTT. The rearrangement joins TRBV7-9 to TRBJ1-1, with TRBD1 as a possible D gene (6 bases). Germline V lookup: CDR1 SEHNR, CDR2 FQNEAQ (reference sequence). This CDR3 comprises 13 residues. Trimming stripped 4 bases from V and 6 bases from J, with 12 bases between.

The rearrangement uses TRBV5-1 and TRBJ1-6; 7 nucleotides match TRBD1. Germline V gene data show CDR1 as SGHRS and CDR2 as YFSETQ. V lost 0 bases and J lost 3; bases outside the gene matches: 3. The CDR3 loop spans 16 amino acids. CDR3 nucleotides: TGCGCCAGCAGCTTGGTGGACAGGAACTATAATTCACCCCTCCACTTT. Its translation: CASSLVDRNYNSPLHF.

V usage is TRBV27 and J usage is TRBJ2-5; no definite D call. The germline CDR1 and CDR2 sequences are MNHEY and SMNVEV (reference sequence). V shed 6 bases and J shed 4 bases, with 24 bases lying between them. The CDR3 length is 17 residues. The DNA for the CDR3 is TGTGCCAGCAGCGGTGCCAGACTTAACTCCTTTCGAGAGACCCAGTACTTC. This translates into CASSGARLNSFRETQYF.

This sequence joins TRBV6-5 and TRBJ2-5, with D unclear. Germline CDR1 is MNHEY and CDR2 is SVGAGI. V was cut by 6 bases and J by 4 bases, with 12 bases left in between. CDR3 size: 13 residues. The CDR3 sequence: CASSRERVETQYF. Written as DNA, the CDR3 is TGTGCCAGCAGCCGAGAACGAGTAGAGACCCAGTACTTC.

This chain links TRBV5-1 with TRBJ1-2; D is uncertain. Germline loops: CDR1 SGHRS, CDR2 YFSETQ. Deletions cut 6 bases from V and 3 bases from J, with 9 bases between. This CDR3 region has 12 residues. The CDR3 region is CASIPAYYGYTF. CDR3 bases: TGCGCCAGCATCCCTGCATACTATGGCTACACCTTC.

This chain uses TRBV5-4 with TRBJ2-3; D possibly corresponds to TRBD2 (5 bases). The length of the CDR3 is 16 residues. Deletions cut 4 bases from V and 6 bases from J, with 21 bases between. Germline V gene data show CDR1 as SGHNT and CDR2 as YYREEE (reference sequence). DNA for the CDR3: TGTGCCAGCAGCCTGGAATCGCGGAGGTTGGGTGATACGCAGTATTTT. It yields the protein CASSLESRRLGDTQYF.

The rearrangement joins TRBV5-4 to TRBJ2-3; D not certain. V was pared by 0 bases and J by 7 bases, with 9 bases between. CDR1 SGHNT and CDR2 YYREEE come from the germline V gene (reference sequence). The CDR3 extends over 13 amino acids. The CDR3 spells CASSLGSRNTQYF. Written as DNA, the CDR3 is TGTGCCAGCAGCTTGGGGTCGCGGAATACGCAGTATTTT.

V gene TRBV6-1 combines with J gene TRBJ1-2; 7 nucleotides match TRBD1. Germline V gene lookup returns CDR1 MNHNS and CDR2 SASEGT. V was pared by 6 bases and J by 4 bases, with 8 bases of the junction left unmatched. This CDR3 is built from 14 residues. The CDR3, as DNA: TGTGCCAGCAGCCCAGGACAGGCTGGCTATGGCTACACCTTC. It specifies CASSPGQAGYGYTF.

V and J are TRBV27 and TRBJ2-2; possibly TRBD1 for D (6 bases). CDR3 length equals 14 residues. The ends were cut back, 8 bases at V and 6 bases at J, with 16 bases in the middle. Germline V CDR1 and CDR2: MNHEY, SMNVEV (reference sequence). The CDR3 DNA follows: TGTGCCAGCGGGGTGTCAGGGGATCCCGGGGAGCTGTTTTTT. The encoded protein is CASGVSGDPGELFF.

The gene calls are TRBV19 and TRBJ1-2, with D tentatively TRBD1 (5 bases). Germline loops: CDR1 LNHDA, CDR2 SQIVND (reference sequence). Trimming took off 0 bases at V and 4 bases at J, with 15 bases between the two ends. The CDR3 is made up of 16 amino acids. The CDR3 DNA sequence: TGTGCCAGTAGTATAGATACCCGGGGGGTCGGCTATGGCTACACCTTC. It encodes CASSIDTRGVGYGYTF.

The chain recombines TRBV29-1 with TRBJ1-1; possible D gene TRBD1, 6 bases. The V gene lost 7 bases and the J gene lost 6 bases, with 18 bases spanning the gap. CDR3 length: 13 residues. Germline CDR1 SQVTM, CDR2 ANQGSEA. The CDR3 loop reads CSAGDGRGAEAFF. The DNA for the CDR3 is TGCAGCGCCGGGGACGGAAGGGGGGCTGAAGCTTTCTTT.

The J gene is TRBJ1-2, the V gene TRBV4-1; possible D gene TRBD1, 6 bases. The ends were cut back, 4 bases at V and 4 bases at J, with 16 bases in the middle. This CDR3 has 15 amino acids. The germline V gene has CDR1 MGHRA and CDR2 YSYEKL. The CDR3 protein is CASSPRTERSYGYTF. The DNA of the CDR3 is TGCGCCAGCAGCCCCAGGACAGAAAGAAGCTATGGCTACACCTTC.

This chain uses TRBV30 with TRBJ2-5; D possibly corresponds to TRBD2 (6 bases). Trimming left V 3 bases short and J 5 bases short, with 10 bases between. The CDR3 runs to 12 residues. Germline CDR1 and CDR2: GTSNPN and SVGIG (reference sequence). The CDR3 region is CAWRVGGETQYF. DNA of the CDR3: TGTGCCTGGAGGGTCGGAGGGGAGACCCAGTACTTC.

The genes are TRBV14 and TRBJ2-5; D gene uncertain. Per germline, CDR1 SGHDN and CDR2 FVKESK. V lost 1 base and J 5 bases, leaving 14 bases between the germline ends. The CDR3 runs 15 residues. The CDR3 DNA follows: TGTGCCAGCAGCCAAGGTCCCCTTCCGTGGGAGACCCAGTACTTC. Its protein is CASSQGPLPWETQYF.

This chain's CDR3 is CASSRRLAGNQETQYF. The CDR3 nucleotides are TGTGCCAGCAGCCGCCGACTAGCGGGGAACCAAGAGACCCAGTACTTC. V and J are TRBV7-9 and TRBJ2-5, with 11 bases lining up with TRBD2. Per germline, CDR1 SEHNR and CDR2 FQNEAQ (reference sequence). The CDR3 length is 16 residues. J gave up 0 bases and V 5 bases, and 5 bases lay outside the gene matches.

J is TRBJ2-7 and V is TRBV11-2; D remains unclear. This CDR3 is built from 12 residues. CDR1 SGHAT and CDR2 FQNNGV come from the germline V gene. Trimming cost V 0 bases and J 3 bases, with 3 bases left between them. The CDR3 DNA reads as TGTGCCAGCAGCTTAGATTTCTACGAGCAGTACTTC. Translation gives CASSLDFYEQYF. Together with reference TRBV11-2 and TRBJ2-7, the CDR3 gives the full variable domain: EAGVAQSPRYKIIEKRQSVAFWCNPISGHATLYWYQQILGQGPKLLIQFQNNGVVDDSQLPKDRFSAERLKGVDSTLKIQPAKLEDSAVYLCASSLDFYEQYFGPGTRLTVT.

The rearrangement uses TRBV4-3 and TRBJ1-1; D unclear. V lost 1 base to trimming and J lost 1 base, with 4 bases between them. CDR1 LGHNA and CDR2 YSLEER come from the germline V gene. The CDR3 runs 13 residues. The CDR3 nucleotides read TGCGCCAGCAGCCAAGCAGGGAACACTGAAGCTTTCTTT. Translation gives CASSQAGNTEAFF.

The genes are TRBV10-1 and TRBJ1-5; D is perhaps TRBD1 (5 bases). Germline V gene sequence: CDR1 WNHNN, CDR2 SYGVQD (reference sequence). The CDR3 extends over 13 amino acids. V dropped 3 bases and J dropped 2 bases, with 5 bases sitting between them. CDR3 protein: CASSDRGNQPQHF. CDR3 nucleotides: TGCGCCAGCAGTGACAGGGGCAATCAGCCCCAGCATTTT.